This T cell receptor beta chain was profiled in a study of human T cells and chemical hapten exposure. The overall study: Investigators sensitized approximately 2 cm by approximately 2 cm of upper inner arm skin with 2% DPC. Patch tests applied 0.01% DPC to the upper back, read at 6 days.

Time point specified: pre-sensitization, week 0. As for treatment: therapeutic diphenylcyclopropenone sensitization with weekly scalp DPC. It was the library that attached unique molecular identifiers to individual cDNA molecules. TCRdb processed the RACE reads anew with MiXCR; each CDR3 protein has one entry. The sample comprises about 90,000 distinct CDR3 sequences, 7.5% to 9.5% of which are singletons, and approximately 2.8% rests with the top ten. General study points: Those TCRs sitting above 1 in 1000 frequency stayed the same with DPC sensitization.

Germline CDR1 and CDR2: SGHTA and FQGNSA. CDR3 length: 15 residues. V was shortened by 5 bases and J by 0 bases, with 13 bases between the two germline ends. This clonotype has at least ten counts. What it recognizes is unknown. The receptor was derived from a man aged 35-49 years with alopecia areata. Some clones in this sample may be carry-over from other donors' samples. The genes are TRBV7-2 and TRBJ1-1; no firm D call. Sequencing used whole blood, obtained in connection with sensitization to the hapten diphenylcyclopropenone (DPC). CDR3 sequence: CASSPRSVMNTEAFF. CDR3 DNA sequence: TGTGCCAGCAGCCCTCGGTCAGTTATGAACACTGAAGCTTTCTTT.